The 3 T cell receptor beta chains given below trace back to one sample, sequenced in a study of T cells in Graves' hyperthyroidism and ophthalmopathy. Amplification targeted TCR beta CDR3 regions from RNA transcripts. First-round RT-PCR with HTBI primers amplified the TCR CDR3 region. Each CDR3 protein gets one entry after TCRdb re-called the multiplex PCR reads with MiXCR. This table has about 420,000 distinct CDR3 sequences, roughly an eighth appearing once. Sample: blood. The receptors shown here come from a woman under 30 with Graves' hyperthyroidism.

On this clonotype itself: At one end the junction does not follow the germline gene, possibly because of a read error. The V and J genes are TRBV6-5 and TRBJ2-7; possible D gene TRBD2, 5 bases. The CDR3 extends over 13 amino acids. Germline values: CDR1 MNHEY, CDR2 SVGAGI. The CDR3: CAGSYGESDEQYF. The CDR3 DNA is TGTGCCGGCAGTTACGGGGAGAGTGACGAGCAGTACTTC.

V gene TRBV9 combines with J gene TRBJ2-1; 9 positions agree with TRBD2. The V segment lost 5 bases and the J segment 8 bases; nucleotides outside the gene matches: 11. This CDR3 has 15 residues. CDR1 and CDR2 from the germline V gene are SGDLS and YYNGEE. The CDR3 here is CASSEDPSGIDEQFF. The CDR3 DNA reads TGTGCCAGCAGTGAGGACCCTAGCGGGATAGATGAGCAGTTCTTC. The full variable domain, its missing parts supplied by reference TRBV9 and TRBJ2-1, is DSGVTQTPKHLITATGQRVTLRCSPRSGDLSVYWYQQSLDQGLQFLIQYYNGEERAKGNILERFSAQQFPDLHSELNLSSLELGDSALYFCASSEDPSGIDEQFFGPGTRLTVL.

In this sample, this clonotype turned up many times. This chain's CDR3 is CARSTGVDTEAFF. For the CDR3, the DNA is TGTGCCAGAAGCACAGGCGTGGACACTGAAGCTTTCTTT. The rearrangement links TRBV10-3 to TRBJ1-1, with D possibly matching TRBD1 (5 bases). Trimming took off 10 bases at V and 3 bases at J, with 15 bases between the two ends. This CDR3 region has 13 residues. Germline values: CDR1 ENHRY, CDR2 SYGVKD.